Sequencing of this T cell receptor beta chain was carried out in a study of immune evolution from preneoplasia to lung adenocarcinoma. Study background: HLA loss of heterozygosity: roughly 6.4% AIS, about 15% MIA, about 35% ADC, none AAH.

General observations from the study: Top clone share appeared to fall from AAH through AIS, MIA, adenocarcinoma.

This table comes from immunoSEQ multiplex PCR, and its TCRdb copy is limited to in-frame clones, with some not included. The repertoire holds tens of thousands of clones, less than 80% seen once, with around 5.1% in the top ten. Points on this clone: Its target is not known.

H&E slides confirmed each diagnosis, reviewed by two pathologists independently. After pathologic assessment, macro-dissection selected premalignant or tumor cells for extraction. This receptor was taken from a person between 55 and 69 years old with lung adenocarcinoma. The sequenced sample was FFPE invasive lung adenocarcinoma tissue.

The CDR3 DNA reads as TGTGCCAGCAGCTTAAGGCCCGGGGGGGGTCGCTTCCAAGAGACCCAGTACTTC. Protein sequence: CASSLRPGGGRFQETQYF. J is TRBJ2-5 and V is TRBV7-8; 8 bases agree with TRBD2. Trimming at V came to 2 bases and at J to 1 base, leaving 12 bases not matched to a gene. Germline V gene data show CDR1 as SGHVS and CDR2 as FQNEAQ. The CDR3 covers 18 residues.